This entry concerns a single TCR beta chain. V lost 4 bases and J lost 1; bases outside the gene matches: 4. The CDR3 has 15 amino acids. Germline CDR1 is KGHSH and CDR2 is LQKENI. Study processing details: By means of reference gene primer amplification, nucleated cell counts were estimated. This table comes from immunoSEQ multiplex PCR, and its TCRdb copy is limited to in-frame clones, with some not included. From that table come the V and J calls and clone size; the DNA was used to work out D and trimming. Of approximately 97,000 clones listed, 84% are singletons. The data are from a study of blood T cell repertoires in COVID-19. As for the study in general: Samples came from the United States, Italy and Spain, spanning acute and convalescent COVID-19. PBMCs, B-cell-depleted T cells, or T cells were the source of the cDNA or gDNA that made up the material.

The chain joins TRBV18 to TRBJ2-5; 9 bases are shared with TRBD2. This clonotype was obtained from a human donor in a cohort sampled during active COVID-19. The sample was peripheral blood. The CDR3 DNA reads TGTGCCAGCTCACTGGGACTAGCACTCCAAGAGACCCAGTACTTC. This translates into CASSLGLALQETQYF.